A selection of T cell receptor beta chains follows, all from one sample in a study of blood T cell repertoires in COVID-19. Measured with immunoSEQ multiplex PCR; TCRdb has only the in-frame clones, and not every one. The table shows about 120,000 clones, with more than 60% occurring only once. The sequencing sample was made of peripheral blood. The receptors here all came from a man in his 70s with acute or convalescent COVID-19. Each CDR3 is given with its conserved first and last residue. The D gene is left open where the match is weak. Expanded clones are given a class, and other clones once, few, many or no size at all.

clone_size: once
j_call: TRBJ2-3
d_call: TRBD2
v_call: TRBV7-3
cdr3_nt: TGTGCCAGCAGCTTAGCGGGGGGGCCAGCAGATACGCAGTATTTT
cdr3_aa: CASSLAGGPADTQYF

clone_size: -
j_call: TRBJ2-7
d_call: TRBD1
v_call: TRBV10-3
cdr3_nt: TGTGCCATCAGTGATAACAGGGGTACGGGTATCTACGAGCAGTACTTC
cdr3_aa: CAISDNRGTGIYEQYF

clone_size: -
j_call: TRBJ1-4
d_call: TRBD1
v_call: TRBV6-5
cdr3_nt: TGTGCCAGCAGAGGACAGGGAGCATATGAAAAACTGTTTTTT
cdr3_aa: CASRGQGAYEKLFF

clone_size: -
j_call: TRBJ1-3
d_call: -
v_call: TRBV4-2
cdr3_nt: TGTGCCAGCAGCCAAACCCCGGGGGAGGCGTTTAGAAACACCATATATTTT
cdr3_aa: CASSQTPGEAFRNTIYF

clone_size: -
j_call: TRBJ1-1
d_call: -
v_call: TRBV5-1
cdr3_nt: TGCGCCAGCAGCTTTGGTATCGGGTGGAGGAACACTGAAGCTTTCTTT
cdr3_aa: CASSFGIGWRNTEAFF

clone_size: once
j_call: TRBJ1-1
d_call: -
v_call: TRBV19
cdr3_nt: TGTGCCAGTAGTCGAAACCTTGGGGTAGGAGGGAACACTGAAGCTTTCTTT
cdr3_aa: CASSRNLGVGGNTEAFF

clone_size: -
j_call: TRBJ1-2
d_call: -
v_call: TRBV10-2
cdr3_nt: TGCGCCAGCAGTGAGGGGGCCAACTATGGCTACACCTTC
cdr3_aa: CASSEGANYGYTF

clone_size: once
j_call: TRBJ1-6
d_call: TRBD1
v_call: TRBV6-1
cdr3_nt: TGTGCCAGCAGTGAATACAGGGGGGTTTCACCCCTCCACTTT
cdr3_aa: CASSEYRGVSPLHF

clone_size: -
j_call: TRBJ1-6
d_call: TRBD1
v_call: TRBV6-1
cdr3_nt: TGTGCCAGCAGTGCACAACTCAGGGACAGGGTAAACTCACCCCTCCACTTT
cdr3_aa: CASSAQLRDRVNSPLHF

clone_size: -
j_call: TRBJ2-2
d_call: TRBD1
v_call: TRBV5-1
cdr3_nt: TGCGCCAGCAGCGGACAGGGGCTGAACACCGGGGAGCTGTTTTTT
cdr3_aa: CASSGQGLNTGELFF

clone_size: -
j_call: TRBJ2-7
d_call: TRBD1
v_call: TRBV5-8
cdr3_nt: TGTGCCAGCAGCAGAACAGGGGGCTTCTCCTACGAGCAGTACTTC
cdr3_aa: CASSRTGGFSYEQYF

clone_size: -
j_call: TRBJ1-1
d_call: -
v_call: TRBV11-2
cdr3_nt: TGTGCCAGCAGCTTAGGGAGCAGTACGAACACTGAAGCTTTCTTT
cdr3_aa: CASSLGSSTNTEAFF

clone_size: -
j_call: TRBJ2-1
d_call: TRBD1
v_call: TRBV23-1
cdr3_nt: TGCGCCAGCAGTCACCAAGGGACAGGAGGGTCGTTCTACAATGAGCAGTTCTTC
cdr3_aa: CASSHQGTGGSFYNEQFF

clone_size: -
j_call: TRBJ1-2
d_call: -
v_call: TRBV5-6
cdr3_nt: TGTGCCAGCAGCTTCGGCAGGAACTATGGCTACACCTTC
cdr3_aa: CASSFGRNYGYTF

clone_size: -
j_call: TRBJ2-1
d_call: -
v_call: TRBV5-6
cdr3_nt: TGTGCCAGCAGCTTTCAACTTAATGAGCAGTTCTTC
cdr3_aa: CASSFQLNEQFF

clone_size: once
j_call: TRBJ1-4
d_call: -
v_call: TRBV18
cdr3_nt: TGTGCCAGCTCACGATTCAATTTGGGACTTGGGATTGAAAAACTGTTTTTT
cdr3_aa: CASSRFNLGLGIEKLFF

clone_size: -
j_call: TRBJ1-1
d_call: -
v_call: TRBV5-1
cdr3_nt: TGCGCCAGCAGCTTGGTAGGGGTCCTCACTGAAGCTTTCTTT
cdr3_aa: CASSLVGVLTEAFF

clone_size: -
j_call: TRBJ1-1
d_call: -
v_call: TRBV9
cdr3_nt: TGTGCCAGCAGCGCCTACACGGAGAGCACTGAAGCTTTCTTT
cdr3_aa: CASSAYTESTEAFF

clone_size: few
j_call: TRBJ2-2
d_call: -
v_call: TRBV5-6
cdr3_nt: TGTGCCAGCAGCGCCTTTGGAGCCCGGGACACCGGGGAGCTGTTTTTT
cdr3_aa: CASSAFGARDTGELFF

clone_size: few
j_call: TRBJ1-2
d_call: TRBD1
v_call: TRBV7-8
cdr3_nt: TGTGCCAGCAGCTCGCAGGGACAGGCCCTGTTTGGCTACACCTTC
cdr3_aa: CASSSQGQALFGYTF

clone_size: -
j_call: TRBJ2-1
d_call: TRBD1
v_call: TRBV5-4
cdr3_nt: TGTGCCAGCAGCGCGGGACAGGGGCCCTACAATGAGCAGTTCTTC
cdr3_aa: CASSAGQGPYNEQFF

clone_size: -
j_call: TRBJ1-2
d_call: TRBD1
v_call: TRBV3-1/TRBV3-2
cdr3_nt: TGTGCCAGCAGCCAAGATCTGGGACAGTTAGGCTACACCTTC
cdr3_aa: CASSQDLGQLGYTF

clone_size: -
j_call: TRBJ2-1
d_call: -
v_call: TRBV7-2
cdr3_nt: TGTGCCAGTACCCCCCAGGCCTTCTCCTACAATGAGCAGTTCTTC
cdr3_aa: CASTPQAFSYNEQFF

clone_size: -
j_call: TRBJ1-1
d_call: -
v_call: TRBV7-8
cdr3_nt: TGTGCCAGCAGCTTAAGTGGGGCCCAGGTAGCTTTCTTT
cdr3_aa: CASSLSGAQVAFF

clone_size: -
j_call: TRBJ2-1
d_call: TRBD1
v_call: TRBV7-9
cdr3_nt: TGTGCCAGCAGCGCCCCAGGGGGCCGATACAATGAGCAGTTCTTC
cdr3_aa: CASSAPGGRYNEQFF

clone_size: -
j_call: TRBJ2-1
d_call: -
v_call: TRBV29-1
cdr3_nt: TGCAGCGTTACACCGGGACAATCCTACAATGAGCAGTTCTTC
cdr3_aa: CSVTPGQSYNEQFF

clone_size: -
j_call: TRBJ2-2
d_call: -
v_call: TRBV5-5
cdr3_nt: TGTGCCAGCAGCTTGGGACAGACCGGGGAGCTGTTTTTT
cdr3_aa: CASSLGQTGELFF

clone_size: -
j_call: TRBJ1-2
d_call: -
v_call: TRBV5-3
cdr3_nt: TGTGCCAGCCCTCCAGGGGAAGCCTATGGCTACACCTTC
cdr3_aa: CASPPGEAYGYTF

clone_size: medium-sized
j_call: TRBJ2-7
d_call: TRBD1
v_call: TRBV5-1
cdr3_nt: TGCGCCAGCAGCCACAACTCCCCGGGACAGTTGTACGAGCAGTACTTC
cdr3_aa: CASSHNSPGQLYEQYF

clone_size: -
j_call: TRBJ2-2
d_call: -
v_call: TRBV3-1/TRBV3-2
cdr3_nt: TGTGCCAGCAGCCAAGATAGAGGCAGGGCCCGCACCGGGGAGCTGTTTTTT
cdr3_aa: CASSQDRGRARTGELFF

clone_size: -
j_call: TRBJ2-7
d_call: TRBD1
v_call: TRBV6-2/TRBV6-3
cdr3_nt: TGTGCCAGCAGCCTACAGGGGTCCACCTACGAGCAGTACTTC
cdr3_aa: CASSLQGSTYEQYF

clone_size: -
j_call: TRBJ1-1
d_call: TRBD1
v_call: TRBV9
cdr3_nt: TGTGCCAGCAGCGGAGGCCTCGGACAGGGCAAATATGGGAACACTGAAGCTTTCTTT
cdr3_aa: CASSGGLGQGKYGNTEAFF

clone_size: -
j_call: TRBJ1-2
d_call: -
v_call: TRBV4-3
cdr3_nt: TGCGCCAGCAGCCAAGAACCCGGAGCTAACTATGGCTACACCTTC
cdr3_aa: CASSQEPGANYGYTF

clone_size: -
j_call: TRBJ1-2
d_call: -
v_call: TRBV11-1
cdr3_nt: TGTGCCAGCAGCTTAGGGATCCTAGCAGACTCTGGCTACACCTTC
cdr3_aa: CASSLGILADSGYTF

clone_size: -
j_call: TRBJ1-1
d_call: -
v_call: TRBV9
cdr3_nt: TGTGCCAGCAGCGTAGAACCCCAGGGCCTGAACACTGAAGCTTTCTTT
cdr3_aa: CASSVEPQGLNTEAFF

clone_size: -
j_call: TRBJ1-2
d_call: -
v_call: TRBV2
cdr3_nt: TGTGCCAGCAGTGATCAGGGGCTAAGTGGCTACACCTTC
cdr3_aa: CASSDQGLSGYTF

clone_size: -
j_call: TRBJ2-3
d_call: -
v_call: TRBV6-5
cdr3_nt: TGTGCCAGCAGTTTCCGAGGCACAGATACGCAGTATTTT
cdr3_aa: CASSFRGTDTQYF

clone_size: -
j_call: TRBJ1-5
d_call: -
v_call: TRBV7-9
cdr3_nt: TGTGCCAGCAGCTTCCAACCCGCAGGCCTGTATAGCAATCAGCCCCAGCATTTT
cdr3_aa: CASSFQPAGLYSNQPQHF

clone_size: -
j_call: TRBJ1-5
d_call: TRBD1
v_call: TRBV4-2
cdr3_nt: TGTGCCAGCAGCCAAGGGGCGGCGACAGGGACTCAGCCCCAGCATTTT
cdr3_aa: CASSQGAATGTQPQHF

clone_size: -
j_call: TRBJ2-1
d_call: TRBD2
v_call: TRBV11-3
cdr3_nt: TGTGCCAGCAGCACCGGGACTAGCGGGGGGGCGTCCTACAATGAGCAGTTCTTC
cdr3_aa: CASSTGTSGGASYNEQFF

clone_size: -
j_call: TRBJ2-2
d_call: TRBD1
v_call: TRBV7-6
cdr3_nt: TGTGCCAGCAGCTCGGGGCAGGGGGCGCTTTCCGGGGAGCTGTTTTTT
cdr3_aa: CASSSGQGALSGELFF

clone_size: once
j_call: TRBJ1-2
d_call: -
v_call: TRBV5-6
cdr3_nt: TGTGCCAGCAGCTTGGTCTTGGCTTCGAACTATGGCTACACCTTC
cdr3_aa: CASSLVLASNYGYTF

clone_size: -
j_call: TRBJ1-2
d_call: TRBD1
v_call: TRBV10-3
cdr3_nt: TGTGCCATCAGTGGTGACAGGGGAACGGACTATGGCTACACCTTC
cdr3_aa: CAISGDRGTDYGYTF

clone_size: -
j_call: TRBJ1-2
d_call: -
v_call: TRBV5-1
cdr3_nt: TGCGCCAGCAGCCAAAGTCAGGGTAACTATGGCTACACCTTC
cdr3_aa: CASSQSQGNYGYTF

clone_size: few
j_call: TRBJ1-1
d_call: TRBD1
v_call: TRBV6-2/TRBV6-3
cdr3_nt: TGTGCCAGCAGTTACTTCATCCGGGACAGGGGGCCGTTGGGAGCTTTCTTT
cdr3_aa: CASSYFIRDRGPLGAFF

clone_size: -
j_call: TRBJ1-5
d_call: -
v_call: TRBV18
cdr3_nt: TGTGCCAGCTCGCAGACAGGTGATAGCAATCAGCCCCAGCATTTT
cdr3_aa: CASSQTGDSNQPQHF

clone_size: -
j_call: TRBJ1-1
d_call: TRBD1
v_call: TRBV9
cdr3_nt: TGTGCCAGCAGCCACCCTACGGACAGGGTGAACACTGAAGCTTTCTTT
cdr3_aa: CASSHPTDRVNTEAFF

clone_size: -
j_call: TRBJ1-2
d_call: TRBD1
v_call: TRBV7-3
cdr3_nt: TGTGCCAGCAGCCCCCACCACAGGGGGCAAGGCGTGGCTAACTATGGCTACACCTTC
cdr3_aa: CASSPHHRGQGVANYGYTF

clone_size: -
j_call: TRBJ2-3
d_call: -
v_call: TRBV4-1
cdr3_nt: TGCGCCAGCAGCCAAGAGTGGAGGATTAAGACAGATACGCAGTATTTT
cdr3_aa: CASSQEWRIKTDTQYF

clone_size: once
j_call: TRBJ1-2
d_call: -
v_call: TRBV19
cdr3_nt: TGTGCCAGTAGTATAGATCCCGCCGGGGGGGCGCGGTATGGCTACACCTTC
cdr3_aa: CASSIDPAGGARYGYTF

clone_size: once
j_call: TRBJ1-5
d_call: -
v_call: TRBV5-1
cdr3_nt: TGCGCCAGCAGCTTGGATGGAGGGATCATGCCCCAGCATTTT
cdr3_aa: CASSLDGGIMPQHF

clone_size: -
j_call: TRBJ2-3
d_call: TRBD2
v_call: TRBV7-3
cdr3_nt: TGTGCCAGCAGCTTAATTGCGGGGGGGCCGGGTAGCACAGATACGCAGTATTTT
cdr3_aa: CASSLIAGGPGSTDTQYF

clone_size: -
j_call: TRBJ1-2
d_call: -
v_call: TRBV19
cdr3_nt: TGTGCCAGTAGTGACTTACAGGAGATCTATGGCTACACCTTC
cdr3_aa: CASSDLQEIYGYTF

clone_size: -
j_call: TRBJ1-5
d_call: -
v_call: TRBV6-2/TRBV6-3
cdr3_nt: TGTGCCAGCAGTCACCGGACGGGGTCGCAGCAGCCCCAGCATTTT
cdr3_aa: CASSHRTGSQQPQHF

clone_size: -
j_call: TRBJ2-3
d_call: TRBD2
v_call: TRBV5-1
cdr3_nt: TGCGCCAGCAGCCCAGGACTAGCGGCGACTAGCACAGATACGCAGTATTTT
cdr3_aa: CASSPGLAATSTDTQYF

clone_size: -
j_call: TRBJ2-1
d_call: -
v_call: TRBV5-6
cdr3_nt: TGTGCCAGCAGCTTTGGAGGGGGCGCCCCCTACAATGAGCAGTTCTTC
cdr3_aa: CASSFGGGAPYNEQFF

clone_size: -
j_call: TRBJ1-5
d_call: TRBD1
v_call: TRBV7-8
cdr3_nt: TGTGCCAGCAGCTTAGCGCCCGGACAGGGAAAGGGCAATCAGCCCCAGCATTTT
cdr3_aa: CASSLAPGQGKGNQPQHF